This T cell receptor (beta chain) derives from a study of blood T cell repertoires in COVID-19. Clones were read by immunoSEQ multiplex PCR, and TCRdb kept only the in-frame ones, dropping some. The table shows 210,000 or so clones, with nearly 90% occurring only once. Losses at the gene ends were 4 bases for V and 4 bases for J; bases not matched to a gene: 6. Germline-derived CDR1 and CDR2 are LGHDT and YNNKEL (reference sequence). The CDR3 has 15 residues. The chain recombines TRBV3-1 (or the pseudogene TRBV3-2) with TRBJ2-7; 11 bases match TRBD1. The origin of this receptor is a young woman who had recovered from COVID-19. Sequencing was carried out using peripheral blood. The CDR3 here is CASSRVGQGVYEQYF. The CDR3 region has the DNA TGTGCCAGCAGCCGGGTGGGACAGGGGGTTTACGAGCAGTACTTC.